This record concerns one T cell receptor beta chain sequence. Clones were read by immunoSEQ multiplex PCR, and TCRdb kept only the in-frame ones, dropping some. The table includes about 250,000 clones, about 85% detected once. The CDR3 spans 14 residues. Germline values: CDR1 MNHNS, CDR2 SASEGT. V lost 6 bases and J lost 6; bases outside the gene matches: 7. The data are from a study of blood T cell repertoires in COVID-19. The Seattle patients, enrolled during active infection, were followed longitudinally. The chain combines TRBV6-1 with TRBJ1-2, with TRBD1 matching 10 bases. The sample taken for sequencing was peripheral blood. The origin of this receptor is a human donor with COVID-19, enrolled during active disease. The donor label of this sample is uncertain. CDR3 amino acids: CASSKTGGANGYTF. Here the CDR3 DNA reads TGTGCCAGCAGCAAGACAGGGGGCGCGAATGGCTACACCTTC.